This TCR beta chain was sequenced during a study of vaccination effects on CD4 cells after COVID-19. TCRdb keeps only in-frame clones here, not all; method: immunoSEQ multiplex PCR. The table has approximately 17,000 clones, approximately 70% seen once. Pools of viral peptides were used by the ViraFEST assay to expand antigen-specific CD4+ T cells ahead of sequencing. Following culture for around 9 days, CD4+ T cells were isolated. The vaccine given was either BNT162b2 or mRNA-1273, in two doses. Germline-derived CDR1 and CDR2 are DFQATT and SNEGSKA (reference sequence). CDR3 length equals 11 residues. Deletions cut 0 bases from V and 5 bases from J, with 4 bases between. In regard to this clone: The target antigen is unknown.

The specimen comprised CD4+ T cells from PBMCs cultured with SARS-CoV-2 spike peptides, sampled after COVID-19 vaccination. The V gene is TRBV20-1, the J gene TRBJ1-2; D not resolved. This receptor was taken from a human donor who received a COVID-19 vaccine. The chain's CDR3 is CSARDGYGYTF. The CDR3 DNA is TGCAGTGCTAGAGATGGTTATGGCTACACCTTC.